The source of this T cell receptor beta chain is a study of blood T cells in healthy people across ages. General study findings and limits: With donor CMV status unknown, expanded clonotype changes were possibly confounded. As age increased, TCR beta diversity per million T cells fell in a roughly linear fashion.

The study drew donors from healthy Caucasian individuals in Russia aged roughly 6 to 100. Each donor gave roughly 9.8 milliliters of peripheral blood. This clonotype was counted between two and nine times. The antigen is not known. The use of a sample-barcoded 5' primer and a J-beta primer mix characterized a second PCR of about 7 to 12 cycles. Via MiXCR, TCRdb re-called the 5' RACE reads, giving one row per CDR3 protein. The sample lists roughly 500,000 distinct CDR3 sequences, 27% seen once, with about 18% in the top ten. This CDR3 spans 14 amino acids. The V and J ends lost 6 bases and 3 bases, in that order; junction bases with no gene match: 8. Per the germline V gene, CDR1 is SGHTA and CDR2 is FQGNSA.

The chain joins TRBV7-2 to TRBJ2-7; TRBD2 aligns across 7 bases. The sample taken for sequencing was blood. This clonotype originated in a woman between 65 and 79 years old in good health. In nucleotides, the CDR3 is TGTGCCAGCAGTTCGCGAGCGGGGTACTACGAGCAGTACTTC. Translation: CASSSRAGYYEQYF.